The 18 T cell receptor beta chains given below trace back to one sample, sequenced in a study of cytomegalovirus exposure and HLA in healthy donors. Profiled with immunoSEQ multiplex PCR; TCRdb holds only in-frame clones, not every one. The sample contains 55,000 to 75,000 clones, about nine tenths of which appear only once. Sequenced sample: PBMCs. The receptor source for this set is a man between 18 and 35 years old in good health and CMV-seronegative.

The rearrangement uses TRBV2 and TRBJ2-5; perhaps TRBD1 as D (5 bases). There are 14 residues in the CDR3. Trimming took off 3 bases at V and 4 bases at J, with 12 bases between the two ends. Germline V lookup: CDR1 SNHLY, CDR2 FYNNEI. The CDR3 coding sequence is TGTGCCAGCAGTGATGACAGCCGTCTAGAGACCCAGTACTTC. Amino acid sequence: CASSDDSRLETQYF.

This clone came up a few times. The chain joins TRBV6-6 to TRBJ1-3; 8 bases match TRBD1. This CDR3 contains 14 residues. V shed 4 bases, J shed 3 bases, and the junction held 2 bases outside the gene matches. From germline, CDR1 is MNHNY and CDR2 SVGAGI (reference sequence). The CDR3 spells CASSSGQVGNTIYF. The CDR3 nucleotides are TGTGCCAGCAGTTCGGGACAGGTTGGAAACACCATATATTTT.

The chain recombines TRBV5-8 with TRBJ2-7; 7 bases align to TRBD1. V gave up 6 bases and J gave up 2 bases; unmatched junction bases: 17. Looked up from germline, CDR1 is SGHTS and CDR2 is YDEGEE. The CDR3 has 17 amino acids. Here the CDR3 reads CASTRTGTAIYTYEQYF. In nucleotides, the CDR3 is TGTGCCAGCACACGAACCGGGACAGCGATATACACCTACGAGCAGTACTTC.

The CDR3 nucleotides are TGTGCCAGCAGCCCCCAGACAGGGGGGTTTAGGGGGGCCAACGTCCTGACTTTC. This encodes CASSPQTGGFRGANVLTF. The chain employs TRBV9 and TRBJ2-6; 9 bases are a match to TRBD1. Germline CDR1 reads SGDLS; CDR2 reads YYNGEE. This CDR3 has 18 residues. Trimming at V came to 4 bases and at J to 4 bases, leaving 12 bases not matched to a gene.

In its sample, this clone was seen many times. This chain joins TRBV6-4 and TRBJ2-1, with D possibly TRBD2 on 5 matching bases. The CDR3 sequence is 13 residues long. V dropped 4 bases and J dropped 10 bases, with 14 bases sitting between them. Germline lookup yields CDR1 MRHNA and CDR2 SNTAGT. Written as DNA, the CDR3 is TGTGCCAGCAGTGCGGGGTCAGCTAACGAGCAGTTCTTC. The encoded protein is CASSAGSANEQFF.

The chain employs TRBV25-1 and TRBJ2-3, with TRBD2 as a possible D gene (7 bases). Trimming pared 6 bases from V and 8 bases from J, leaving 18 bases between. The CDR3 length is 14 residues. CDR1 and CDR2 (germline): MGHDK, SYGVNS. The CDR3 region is CASRGGAGVVTQYF. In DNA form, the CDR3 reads TGTGCCAGCAGAGGGGGGGCCGGAGTGGTTACGCAGTATTTT.

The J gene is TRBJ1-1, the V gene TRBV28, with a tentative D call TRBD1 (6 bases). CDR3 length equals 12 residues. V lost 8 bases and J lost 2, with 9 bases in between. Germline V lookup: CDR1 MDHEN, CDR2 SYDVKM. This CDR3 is CASGTLNTEAFF. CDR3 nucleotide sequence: TGTGCCAGCGGGACACTTAACACTGAAGCTTTCTTT.

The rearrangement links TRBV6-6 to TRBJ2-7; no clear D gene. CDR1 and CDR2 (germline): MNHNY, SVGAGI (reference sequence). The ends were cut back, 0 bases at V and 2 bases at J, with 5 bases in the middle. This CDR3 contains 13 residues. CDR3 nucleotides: TGTGCCAGCAGTTACTCTAATGCCTACGAGCAGTACTTC. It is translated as CASSYSNAYEQYF.

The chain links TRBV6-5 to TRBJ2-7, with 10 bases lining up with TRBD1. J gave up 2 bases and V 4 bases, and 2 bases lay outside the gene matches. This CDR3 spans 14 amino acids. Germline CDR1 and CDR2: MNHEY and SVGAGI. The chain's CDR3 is CASSFDRGPYEQYF. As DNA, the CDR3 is TGTGCCAGCAGTTTCGACAGGGGGCCCTACGAGCAGTACTTC.

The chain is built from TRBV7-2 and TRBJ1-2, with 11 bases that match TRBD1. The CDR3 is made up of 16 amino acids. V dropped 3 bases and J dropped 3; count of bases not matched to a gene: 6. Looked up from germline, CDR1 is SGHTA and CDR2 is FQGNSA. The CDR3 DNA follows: TGTGCCAGCAGCTTCCGGACAGGGGGCGCGGACTATGGCTACACCTTC. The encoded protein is CASSFRTGGADYGYTF.

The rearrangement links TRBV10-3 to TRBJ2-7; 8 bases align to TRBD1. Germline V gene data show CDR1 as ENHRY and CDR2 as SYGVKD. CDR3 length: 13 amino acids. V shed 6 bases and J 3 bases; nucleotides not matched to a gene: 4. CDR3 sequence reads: CAIRGTGLYEQYF. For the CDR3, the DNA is TGTGCCATCAGAGGGACAGGTCTCTACGAGCAGTACTTC.

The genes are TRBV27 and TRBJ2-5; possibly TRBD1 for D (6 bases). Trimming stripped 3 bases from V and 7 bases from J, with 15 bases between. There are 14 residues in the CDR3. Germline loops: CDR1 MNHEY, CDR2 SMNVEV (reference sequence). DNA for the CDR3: TGTGCCAGCAGTTTTGCGCAGGGGATTGCGACCCAGTACTTC. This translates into CASSFAQGIATQYF.

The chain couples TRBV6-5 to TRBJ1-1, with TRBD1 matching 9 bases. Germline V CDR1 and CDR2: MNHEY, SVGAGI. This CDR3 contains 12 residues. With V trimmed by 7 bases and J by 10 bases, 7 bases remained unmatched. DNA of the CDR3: TGTGCCAGCATCTACAGACAGGGGGTAGCTTTCTTT. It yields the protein CASIYRQGVAFF.

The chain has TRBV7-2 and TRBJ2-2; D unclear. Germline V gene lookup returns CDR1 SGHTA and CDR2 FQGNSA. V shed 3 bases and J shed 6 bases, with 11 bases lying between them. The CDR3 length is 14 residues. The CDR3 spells CASSFGPGPGELFF. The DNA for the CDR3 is TGTGCCAGCAGCTTTGGGCCCGGCCCCGGGGAGCTGTTTTTT.

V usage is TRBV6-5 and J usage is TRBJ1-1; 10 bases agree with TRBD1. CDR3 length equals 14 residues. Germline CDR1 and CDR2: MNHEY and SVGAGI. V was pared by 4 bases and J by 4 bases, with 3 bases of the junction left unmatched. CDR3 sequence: CASSSTGGVTEAFF. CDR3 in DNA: TGTGCCAGCAGTTCGACAGGGGGCGTCACTGAAGCTTTCTTT.

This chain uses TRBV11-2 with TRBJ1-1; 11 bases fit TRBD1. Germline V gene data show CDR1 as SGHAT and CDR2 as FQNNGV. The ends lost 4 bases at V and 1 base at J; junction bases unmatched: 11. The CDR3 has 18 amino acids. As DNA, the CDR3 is TGTGCCAGCAGCTCGGACAGGGGGCTTAGATTGGGGAACACTGAAGCTTTCTTT. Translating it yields CASSSDRGLRLGNTEAFF.

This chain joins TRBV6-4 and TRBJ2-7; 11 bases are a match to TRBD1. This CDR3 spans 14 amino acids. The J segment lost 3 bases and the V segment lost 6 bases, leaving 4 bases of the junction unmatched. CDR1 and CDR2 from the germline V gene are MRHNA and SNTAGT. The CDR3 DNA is TGTGCCAGCAGCCCGGGACAGGGGGGCTACGAGCAGTACTTC. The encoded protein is CASSPGQGGYEQYF.

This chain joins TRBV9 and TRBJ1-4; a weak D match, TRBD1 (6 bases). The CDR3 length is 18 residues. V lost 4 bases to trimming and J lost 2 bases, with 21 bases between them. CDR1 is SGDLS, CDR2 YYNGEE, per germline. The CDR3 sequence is CASSPFGGGGRTNEKLFF. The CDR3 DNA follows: TGTGCCAGCAGCCCCTTCGGGGGGGGCGGAAGGACTAATGAAAAACTGTTTTTT.